The 23 T cell receptor beta chains below all came from one sample that was sequenced in a study of identifying expanded T cells in peripheral blood. Profiled with immunoSEQ multiplex PCR; TCRdb holds only in-frame clones, not every one. The data show around 100,000 clones, around 90% seen once. The sequenced sample consisted of blood. These receptors originate from a person aged 18-69 years in good health.

In DNA, the CDR3 is TGTGCCTGGAGCAATTCCCCGGGACAGGGGGGTGGCTACACCTTC. Its protein is CAWSNSPGQGGGYTF. This rearrangement joins TRBV30 to TRBJ1-2, with 11 positions matching TRBD1. Germline lookup yields CDR1 GTSNPN and CDR2 SVGIG (reference sequence). This CDR3 is built from 15 residues. The V segment lost 3 bases and the J segment 7 bases; nucleotides outside the gene matches: 10.

In its sample, this clone was seen once. The chain combines TRBV5-4 with TRBJ2-7, with 7 bases matching TRBD2. The trim removed 2 bases at V and 3 bases at J, leaving 5 bases unmatched. This CDR3 has 14 residues. Germline values: CDR1 SGHNT, CDR2 YYREEE (reference sequence). The CDR3 DNA is TGTGCCAGCAGCTTTTCGGCTAGCGGCTACGAGCAGTACTTC. It encodes CASSFSASGYEQYF. Full variable domain (remainder filled in from reference TRBV5-4 and TRBJ2-7): ETGVTQSPTHLIKTRGQQVTLRCSSQSGHNTVSWYQQALGQGPQFIFQYYREEENGRGNFPPRFSGLQFPNYSSELNVNALELDDSALYLCASSFSASGYEQYFGPGTRLTVT.

The chain joins TRBV9 to TRBJ1-6; the D gene is possibly TRBD1 (5 bases). CDR1 and CDR2 from the germline V gene are SGDLS and YYNGEE. The length of the CDR3 is 14 residues. Trimming pared 4 bases from V and 9 bases from J, leaving 14 bases between. The CDR3 DNA reads as TGTGCCAGCAGCCTCGGGGGGTCTGGTTCACCCCTCCACTTT. It translates to CASSLGGSGSPLHF.

V is TRBV4-1 and J is TRBJ1-1; possibly TRBD1 for D (6 bases). The CDR3 sequence is 16 residues long. V was cut by 0 bases and J by 5 bases, with 16 bases left in between. CDR1 is MGHRA and CDR2 is YSYEKL in the germline V gene. CDR3 bases: TGCGCCAGCAGCCAAGATCCGGGCCAGGGGAGAACTGAAGCTTTCTTT. Its translation: CASSQDPGQGRTEAFF.

The genes are TRBV30 and TRBJ2-5; D might be TRBD1 (5 bases). Germline V gene data show CDR1 as GTSNPN and CDR2 as SVGIG (reference sequence). Trimming shortened V by 3 bases and J by 0 bases, and 11 bases separated the two germline ends. The CDR3 consists of 14 residues. CDR3 region: CAWSVRTNQETQYF. The CDR3 DNA sequence: TGTGCCTGGAGCGTTAGGACAAACCAAGAGACCCAGTACTTC.

V and J are TRBV30 and TRBJ1-6; D possibly corresponds to TRBD1 (5 bases). Germline lookup yields CDR1 GTSNPN and CDR2 SVGIG (reference sequence). The CDR3 runs to 15 residues. For the CDR3, the DNA is TGTGCACTCGCGAAGGGGACGAGCCTTAATTCACCCCTCCACTTT. Its translation is CALAKGTSLNSPLHF.

The chain is built from TRBV29-1 and TRBJ2-2, with D possibly TRBD2 on 6 matching bases. Trimming pared 0 bases from V and 2 bases from J, leaving 10 bases between. Germline CDR1 reads SQVTM; CDR2 reads ANQGSEA. The CDR3 runs 15 residues. CDR3 coding DNA: TGCAGCGTTGAAGAGGCGGGGCGCAACACCGGGGAGCTGTTTTTT. It yields the protein CSVEEAGRNTGELFF.

This chain links TRBV10-3 with TRBJ2-1; 8 bases line up with TRBD1. The CDR3 sequence is 16 residues long. Losses at the gene ends were 3 bases for V and 5 bases for J; bases not matched to a gene: 9. CDR1 ENHRY and CDR2 SYGVKD come from the germline V gene. The CDR3 spells CAISDRTGGTHNEQFF. The CDR3 DNA sequence: TGTGCCATCAGTGACCGAACAGGGGGTACACACAATGAGCAGTTCTTC.

The rearrangement joins TRBV6-6 to TRBJ1-2; no clear D. Trimming cost V 3 bases and J 5 bases, with 13 bases left between them. Germline-derived CDR1 and CDR2 are MNHNY and SVGAGI (reference sequence). The CDR3 runs to 14 residues. This CDR3 is CASSYDARYYGYTF. CDR3 sequence (DNA): TGTGCCAGCAGTTATGACGCCAGATATTATGGCTACACCTTC.

The chain uses TRBV19 and TRBJ1-5; D call uncertain. Germline CDR1 reads LNHDA; CDR2 reads SQIVND (reference sequence). Trimming pared 11 bases from V and 3 bases from J, leaving 20 bases between. The CDR3 extends over 15 amino acids. The CDR3 coding sequence is TGTGCCGCAACGGCGGGGAGCGATGTCAATCAGCCCCAGCATTTT. Translated: CAATAGSDVNQPQHF.

The V and J genes are TRBV19 and TRBJ2-7; 7 bases match TRBD2. Per germline, CDR1 LNHDA and CDR2 SQIVND (reference sequence). J was trimmed by 2 bases and V by 10 bases; bases with no gene match: 8. The CDR3 length is 13 residues. The CDR3 DNA sequence: TGTGCCACTTACGGGACTACCCCCTACGAGCAGTACTTC. Translating it yields CATYGTTPYEQYF.

This clone was counted many times. CDR3 region: CASSSYEGGDGYTF. In nucleotides, the CDR3 is TGTGCCAGCAGTTCCTATGAGGGGGGTGATGGCTACACCTTC. This chain connects TRBV7-2 to TRBJ1-2, with D possibly TRBD1 on 6 matching bases. The CDR3 spans 14 residues. Per the germline V gene, CDR1 is SGHTA and CDR2 is FQGNSA. Trimming took 6 bases from V and 6 from J, leaving 17 bases between them.

J is TRBJ1-5 and V is TRBV12-1. TRBV12-1 is an annotated pseudogene. This CDR3 contains 18 residues. The CDR3 DNA reads as TGTGCCAGCAGCTTCGACGGTCCCGGGGGTTATAGCAATCAGCCCCAGCATTTT. Translating gives CASSFDGPGGYSNQPQHF.

This chain joins TRBV25-1 and TRBJ1-3; 7 bases are shared with TRBD1. This CDR3 has 15 residues. Germline lookup yields CDR1 MGHDK and CDR2 SYGVNS. After removal of 3 bases from V and 4 bases from J, the junction contained 6 bases not matched to a gene. CDR3 sequence: CASSDPGGLGNTIYF. The CDR3 DNA follows: TGTGCCAGCAGTGATCCAGGGGGGCTCGGAAACACCATATATTTT.

The rearrangement joins TRBV6-6 to TRBJ2-3; 7 bases agree with TRBD2. This CDR3 contains 16 residues. Trimming at V came to 0 bases and at J to 3 bases, leaving 6 bases not matched to a gene. Germline V gene sequence: CDR1 MNHNY, CDR2 SVGAGI (reference sequence). CDR3 DNA sequence: TGTGCCAGCAGTTACTCTTCGGGGGGTATAACAGATACGCAGTATTTT. Translated, it gives CASSYSSGGITDTQYF.

The J gene is TRBJ1-1, the V gene TRBV6-1; TRBD1 might be the D (5 bases). Germline loops: CDR1 MNHNS, CDR2 SASEGT. V shed 1 base and J shed 1 base, with 7 bases lying between them. The CDR3 extends over 14 amino acids. The CDR3 DNA sequence: TGTGCCAGCAGTGAAGGACAGAGGAACACTGAAGCTTTCTTT. This translates into CASSEGQRNTEAFF.

The genes are TRBV5-1 and TRBJ1-1; D possibly corresponds to TRBD1 (6 bases). The germline gives CDR1 SGHRS, CDR2 YFSETQ. The CDR3 totals 14 residues. Trimming pared 6 bases from V and 3 bases from J, leaving 15 bases between. Here the CDR3 DNA reads TGCGCCAGCAAGGACGGGACAACGGACACTGAAGCTTTCTTT. This gives the protein CASKDGTTDTEAFF.

In this sample, this clone turned up once. The genes are TRBV6-5 and TRBJ1-1; D is perhaps TRBD1 (5 bases). Germline lookup yields CDR1 MNHEY and CDR2 SVGAGI. The germline V and J ends were trimmed by 5 bases and 6 bases, with 16 bases remaining between them. The CDR3 is 14 residues long. The CDR3 spells CASSKEGAAAEAFF. The CDR3 nucleotides are TGTGCCAGCAGTAAAGAAGGGGCCGCGGCTGAAGCTTTCTTT.

This clone occurred once. The V and J genes are TRBV5-6 and TRBJ2-3; D is undetermined. This CDR3 is 15 amino acids long. Germline lookup yields CDR1 SGHDT and CDR2 YYEEEE. The V gene lost 3 bases and the J gene lost 5 bases, with 16 bases spanning the gap. CDR3 bases: TGTGCCAGCAGCTCGGTCCAAGGTTCAAGAGATACGCAGTATTTT. As protein: CASSSVQGSRDTQYF.

The chain combines TRBV18 with TRBJ1-5, with 8 bases fitting TRBD1. This CDR3 comprises 15 residues. J was trimmed by 5 bases and V by 3 bases; bases with no gene match: 6. Germline CDR1 and CDR2: KGHSH and LQKENI. The CDR3: CASSPGQGWDQPQHF. The CDR3 bases are TGTGCCAGCTCACCTGGACAGGGATGGGATCAGCCCCAGCATTTT.

The CDR3 protein is CASSSNRETYEQYF. The CDR3 bases are TGTGCCAGCAGCTCAAATAGGGAGACCTACGAGCAGTACTTC. The J gene is TRBJ2-7, the V gene TRBV7-6; D is possibly TRBD2 (5 bases). Between the trimmed V and J ends, which lost 4 bases and 2 bases, there was a span of 12 bases. The CDR3 spans 14 residues. In germline, CDR1 is SGHVS, CDR2 FNYEAQ.

V usage is TRBV19 and J usage is TRBJ2-3, with TRBD2 identical over 12 bases. CDR1 is LNHDA and CDR2 is SQIVND in the germline V gene (reference sequence). This CDR3 contains 16 residues. V shed 4 bases and J 6 bases; nucleotides not matched to a gene: 8. The CDR3 nucleotides read TGTGCCAGTAGTACCCCGACTAGCGGGAGAGGGGATACGCAGTATTTT. Translated, it gives CASSTPTSGRGDTQYF.

V and J are TRBV6-5 and TRBJ1-5; no definite D call. Trimming took off 8 bases at V and 1 base at J, with 15 bases between the two ends. From germline, CDR1 is MNHEY and CDR2 SVGAGI. The CDR3 length is 15 residues. The CDR3 DNA reads as TGTGCCAGCGCGGAACGAGGCTCCAGCAATCAGCCCCAGCATTTT. Translated: CASAERGSSNQPQHF.